The entry below describes one TCR beta chain. Its antigen remains unknown. The CDR3 has 14 residues. Trimming removed 5 bases at V and 7 bases at J, with 17 bases between. Germline V gene data show CDR1 as SGHTA and CDR2 as FQGNSA. The Oncomine TCR Beta short-read assay generated sequence data from the DNA of cultured CD4+ T cells. TCRdb used MiXCR to reprocess the PCR reads, holding one entry per CDR3 protein. The sample shows 9,500 to 15,000 distinct CDR3 sequences, roughly 55% of them seen only once. This entry comes from a study of vaccination and CD4 T cells after COVID-19. Treatment noted: roughly 10-day PBMC culture with coronavirus spike peptide pools or control peptides (ViraFEST assay).

Sequenced: CD4+ T cells from blood, cultured in vitro. This chain connects TRBV7-2 to TRBJ1-2; TRBD1 is a possible D gene (5 bases). This clonotype was obtained from a human donor who had recovered from COVID-19. DNA for the CDR3: TGTGCCAGCAGCCCCTCCGCGGCAGGGAGTGGCTACACCTTC. As protein: CASSPSAAGSGYTF.